The clone carrying this T cell receptor (beta chain) was picked up a small number of times. Antigen: not known. This entry is derived from a study of vaccination effects on CD4 cells after COVID-19. In the study overall: Post-vaccine draws lagged the second dose by a median of 72 days. Study-level points and caveats: Both infection-induced and vaccine-induced clones contracted markedly at late post-vaccination timepoints.

Method: immunoSEQ multiplex PCR; TCRdb's copy keeps in-frame clones and lacks some. The sample lists 25,000 to 30,000 clones; 74% were seen once. From germline, CDR1 is SGHKS and CDR2 YYEKEE (reference sequence). The CDR3 length is 16 residues. V lost 1 base, J lost 1 base, and 14 bases lay in between. Within the ViraFEST assay, antigen-specific CD4+ T cells underwent expansion with viral peptide pools prior to sequencing. With 9 to 11 days of culture completed, CD4+ T cells were isolated. Participants each got two BNT162b2 or mRNA-1273 vaccine doses. For each well, over 1.5 million PBMC were cultured with about 10 IU/ml IL-2 and 9.5 to 10 ug/ml peptides.

This clonotype originated in a human donor who received a COVID-19 vaccine. The chain employs TRBV5-5 and TRBJ1-1; unclear D gene. Sample: CD4+ T cells from PBMCs cultured with HCoV-OC43 spike peptides, taken after COVID-19 vaccination. Subset denoted: HCoV-OC43 spike overlapping peptide pool stimulation. CDR3 sequence (DNA): TGTGCCAGCAGCTTGTCCCCGGCAATAGGGAACACTGAAGCTTTCTTT. Translation gives CASSLSPAIGNTEAFF. Combining the CDR3 with reference TRBV5-5 and TRBJ1-1 gives the whole variable domain DAGVTQSPTHLIKTRGQQVTLRCSPISGHKSVSWYQQVLGQGPQFIFQYYEKEERGRGNFPDRFSARQFPNYSSELNVNALLLGDSALYLCASSLSPAIGNTEAFFGQGTRLTVV.